This T cell receptor (beta chain) was sequenced during a study of shared clonotypes between healthy human individuals. Data came from immunoSEQ multiplex PCR; TCRdb stores just in-frame clones and leaves some out. The table shows millions of clones, with around nine tenths occurring only once. Study observations and caveats: Generation probability values for non-shared clonotypes were lower than those for clonotypes shared by all four donors.

The CDR3 is made up of 16 amino acids. Germline V gives CDR1 MNHNS, CDR2 SASEGT. Trimming cost V 4 bases and J 3 bases; bases outside gene matches: 4. On this clone: Its matching antigen is unknown.

Sample: naive CD4+ T cells sorted from blood. The subset was: CD45RA+ positively selected. V and J are TRBV6-1 and TRBJ2-7; 15 bases are shared with TRBD2. This clonotype was obtained from a man between 18 and 29 years old in good health. CDR3 region: CASSAWTSGGGYEQYF. CDR3 bases: TGTGCCAGCAGTGCTTGGACTAGCGGGGGGGGCTACGAGCAGTACTTC.